These 16 T cell receptor beta chains originate from one sample sequenced in a study of cytomegalovirus exposure and HLA in healthy donors. Primers for the PCR totalled 60 Vbeta and 13 Jbeta. The data were produced by immunoSEQ multiplex PCR, yet TCRdb's version contains in-frame clones alone and is incomplete. The data show roughly 61,000 clones, around 90% seen once. Sequencing input: PBMCs. The receptors derive from a young man in good health and CMV-seropositive.

CDR3 residues: CAWSVTTRRNIQYF. The CDR3 region has the DNA TGTGCCTGGAGCGTTACTACCAGGAGGAACATTCAGTACTTC. The chain combines TRBV30 with TRBJ2-4, with D maybe TRBD2 (5 bases). There are 14 residues in the CDR3. From germline, CDR1 is GTSNPN and CDR2 SVGIG (reference sequence). The V gene lost 3 bases and the J gene lost 7 bases, with 16 bases spanning the gap.

This sequence joins TRBV2 and TRBJ2-4; possibly TRBD1 for D (5 bases). The CDR3 spans 15 residues. The germline V and J ends were trimmed by 2 bases and 3 bases, with 11 bases remaining between them. Germline CDR1 is SNHLY and CDR2 is FYNNEI. CDR3 sequence (DNA): TGTGCCAGCAGTGAAAGGGGTTTGGGCAAAAACATTCAGTACTTC. Protein: CASSERGLGKNIQYF.

The rearrangement joins TRBV5-4 to TRBJ1-1; 8 nucleotides match TRBD1. The CDR3 is 15 residues long. Looked up from germline, CDR1 is SGHNT and CDR2 is YYREEE (reference sequence). V shed 2 bases, J shed 4 bases, and the junction held 7 bases outside the gene matches. CDR3 DNA sequence: TGTGCCAGCAGCTTTCCGGGACAGGTGGGCACTGAAGCTTTCTTT. It encodes CASSFPGQVGTEAFF. The whole variable domain, filled in from reference TRBV5-4 and TRBJ1-1, reads ETGVTQSPTHLIKTRGQQVTLRCSSQSGHNTVSWYQQALGQGPQFIFQYYREEENGRGNFPPRFSGLQFPNYSSELNVNALELDDSALYLCASSFPGQVGTEAFFGQGTRLTVV.

The chain uses TRBV4-1 and TRBJ2-7; D not resolved. Looked up from germline, CDR1 is MGHRA and CDR2 is YSYEKL. The ends were cut back, 4 bases at V and 4 bases at J, with 11 bases in the middle. CDR3 size: 13 residues. The DNA of the CDR3 is TGCGCCAGCAGCCCCTATCTCGCGTACGAGCAGTACTTC. This encodes CASSPYLAYEQYF.

J is TRBJ2-3 and V is TRBV5-1; 11 bases fit TRBD2. Germline CDR1 and CDR2: SGHRS and YFSETQ. The CDR3 runs 13 residues. Losses at the gene ends were 9 bases for V and 6 bases for J; bases not matched to a gene: 6. The CDR3 DNA sequence: TGCGCCACCGGGACTAGCGGAAGGGATACGCAGTATTTT. As protein: CATGTSGRDTQYF.

The chain combines TRBV7-2 with TRBJ2-5; D is unclear. The germline CDR1 and CDR2 sequences are SGHTA and FQGNSA. This CDR3 is built from 14 residues. The V and J ends lost 1 base and 2 bases respectively, with 8 bases between them. The CDR3 reads CASSLGLLQETQYF. Written as DNA, the CDR3 is TGTGCCAGCAGCTTAGGGCTACTACAAGAGACCCAGTACTTC.

The chain links TRBV4-3 to TRBJ1-1, with D perhaps matching TRBD1 (6 bases). The length of the CDR3 is 14 residues. Germline CDR1 is LGHNA and CDR2 is YSLEER. V shed 4 bases and J shed 5 bases, with 14 bases lying between them. CDR3 protein: CASSLGQRPTEAFF. The CDR3 region has the DNA TGCGCCAGCAGCCTCGGACAGAGGCCGACTGAAGCTTTCTTT.

V gene TRBV27 combines with J gene TRBJ1-2; D unclear. CDR3 size: 12 residues. Germline-derived CDR1 and CDR2 are MNHEY and SMNVEV (reference sequence). Trimming took 6 bases from V and 1 from J, leaving 6 bases between them. CDR3 in DNA: TGTGCCAGCAGGGGAGTTAACTATGGCTACACCTTC. It codes for CASRGVNYGYTF.

V is TRBV28 and J is TRBJ1-1, with 7 positions matching TRBD1. J lost 0 bases, V lost 5 bases, and 9 bases had no gene match. The CDR3 covers 16 residues. From germline, CDR1 is MDHEN and CDR2 SYDVKM. The CDR3 spells CASSPTSTGLNTEAFF. The CDR3 nucleotides read TGTGCCAGCAGTCCTACCTCGACAGGGCTGAACACTGAAGCTTTCTTT. Based on the CDR3 plus reference TRBV28 and TRBJ1-1, the full variable domain is DVKVTQSSRYLVKRTGEKVFLECVQDMDHENMFWYRQDPGLGLRLIYFSYDVKMKEKGDIPEGYSVSREKKERFSLILESASTNQTSMYLCASSPTSTGLNTEAFFGQGTRLTVV.

In its sample, this clone was seen once. The chain joins TRBV21-1 to TRBJ2-3; the table's D call of TRBD2 was not tested on the DNA. TRBV21-1 is shown as a pseudogene. The CDR3 sequence is 14 residues long. For the CDR3, the DNA is TGTGCCAGCAGACTAGCGAGAAGCACAGATACGCAGTATTTT. It is translated as CASRLARSTDTQYF.

This clone came up once. V is TRBV9 and J is TRBJ2-7; 15 nucleotides agree with TRBD2. J was trimmed by 7 bases and V by 3 bases; bases with no gene match: 5. Germline lookup yields CDR1 SGDLS and CDR2 YYNGEE. The CDR3 loop spans 15 amino acids. The CDR3 DNA sequence: TGTGCCAGCAGCGGGACTAGCGGGAGGGCCGGGGAGCAGTACTTC. Amino acid sequence: CASSGTSGRAGEQYF.

The V gene is TRBV25-1, the J gene TRBJ1-4; TRBD1 is a possible D gene (5 bases). The CDR3 contains 13 residues. From germline, CDR1 is MGHDK and CDR2 SYGVNS. V was trimmed by 2 bases and J by 4 bases, leaving 5 bases between them. The CDR3 reads CASSEGHNEKLFF. Written as DNA, the CDR3 is TGTGCCAGCAGTGAAGGACATAATGAAAAACTGTTTTTT.

V gene TRBV5-6 combines with J gene TRBJ2-1; D may be TRBD1 (6 bases). Germline lookup yields CDR1 SGHDT and CDR2 YYEEEE. CDR3 size: 15 residues. Trimming took off 0 bases at V and 1 base at J, with 8 bases between the two ends. The CDR3 DNA reads TGTGCCAGCAGCTTGGGGCAGGGGTCCTACAATGAGCAGTTCTTC. It codes for CASSLGQGSYNEQFF.

This clone occurred a few times. This chain links TRBV19 with TRBJ2-2; tentatively, D is TRBD2 (6 bases). Trimming cost V 6 bases and J 4 bases, with 15 bases left between them. Germline-derived CDR1 and CDR2 are LNHDA and SQIVND (reference sequence). CDR3 length: 15 residues. The CDR3 is CASRRLSGFTGELFF. The CDR3 bases are TGTGCCAGTAGACGTCTAAGCGGGTTCACCGGGGAGCTGTTTTTT.

V gene TRBV10-3 combines with J gene TRBJ1-1; possible D gene TRBD1, 6 bases. V shed 6 bases and J shed 2 bases, with 13 bases lying between them. The germline V gene has CDR1 ENHRY and CDR2 SYGVKD. The CDR3 has 14 amino acids. For the CDR3, the DNA is TGTGCCATCAGACAACAGGGACCCAACACTGAAGCTTTCTTT. It translates to CAIRQQGPNTEAFF.

This chain links TRBV7-3 with TRBJ2-3; possibly TRBD2 for D (5 bases). The CDR3 runs to 16 residues. V lost 4 bases and J lost 2, with 16 bases in between. The germline CDR1 and CDR2 sequences are SGHTA and FQGTGA. The CDR3 reads CASSSRTGSLTDTQYF. The CDR3 DNA reads TGTGCCAGCAGCTCCCGGACTGGGTCGCTCACAGATACGCAGTATTTT.